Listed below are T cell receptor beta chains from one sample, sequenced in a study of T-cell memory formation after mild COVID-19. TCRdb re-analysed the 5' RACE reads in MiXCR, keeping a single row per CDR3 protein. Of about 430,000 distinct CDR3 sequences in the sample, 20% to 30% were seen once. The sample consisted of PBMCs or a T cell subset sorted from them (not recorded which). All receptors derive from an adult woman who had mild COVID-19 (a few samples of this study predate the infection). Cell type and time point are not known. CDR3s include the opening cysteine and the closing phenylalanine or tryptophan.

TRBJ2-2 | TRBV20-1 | CSAMFDKNTGELFF
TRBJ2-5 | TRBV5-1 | CASTAGGETQYF
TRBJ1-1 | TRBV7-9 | CASSLGSPSTTEAFF
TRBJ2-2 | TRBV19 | CASSIDQGVNTGELFF
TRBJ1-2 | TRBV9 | CASSVSSVQSYGYTF
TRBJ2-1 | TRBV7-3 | CASSPRRTVGNEQFF
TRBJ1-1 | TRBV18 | CASSPGAGYLNTEAFF
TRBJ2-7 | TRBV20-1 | CSAQTSGGGYEQYF
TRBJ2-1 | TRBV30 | CAWRGLANEQFF
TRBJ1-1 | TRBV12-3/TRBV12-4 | CASSVPGWGTEAFF
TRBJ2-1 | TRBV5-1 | CASSFVGSSYNEQFF
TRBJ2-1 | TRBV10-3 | CAISNAGRGNEQFF
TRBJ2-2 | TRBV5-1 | CASRGDFGELFF
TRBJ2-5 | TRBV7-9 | CASSLPRGLQETQYF
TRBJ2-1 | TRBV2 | CARGGAGPSYNEQFF
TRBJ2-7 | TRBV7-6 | CASSLADGEQYF
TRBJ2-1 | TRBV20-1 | CSALPVLAGGQVEQFF
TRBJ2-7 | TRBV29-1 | CSGGLAGGYEQYF
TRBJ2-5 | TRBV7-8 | CASGETQYF
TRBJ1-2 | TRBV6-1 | CASSVGRTARYGYTF
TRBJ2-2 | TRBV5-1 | CASSLDPAGGSGELFF
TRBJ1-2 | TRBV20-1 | CSAPATGGRYGYTF
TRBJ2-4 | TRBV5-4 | CASSEGQGAAKNIQYF
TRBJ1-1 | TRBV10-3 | CAISGDRGTTEAFF
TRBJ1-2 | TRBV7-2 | CASSKDLGVNYGYTF
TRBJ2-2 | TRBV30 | CAWSDGNTGELIF
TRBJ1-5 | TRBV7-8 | CASSFFSSGPNQPQHF